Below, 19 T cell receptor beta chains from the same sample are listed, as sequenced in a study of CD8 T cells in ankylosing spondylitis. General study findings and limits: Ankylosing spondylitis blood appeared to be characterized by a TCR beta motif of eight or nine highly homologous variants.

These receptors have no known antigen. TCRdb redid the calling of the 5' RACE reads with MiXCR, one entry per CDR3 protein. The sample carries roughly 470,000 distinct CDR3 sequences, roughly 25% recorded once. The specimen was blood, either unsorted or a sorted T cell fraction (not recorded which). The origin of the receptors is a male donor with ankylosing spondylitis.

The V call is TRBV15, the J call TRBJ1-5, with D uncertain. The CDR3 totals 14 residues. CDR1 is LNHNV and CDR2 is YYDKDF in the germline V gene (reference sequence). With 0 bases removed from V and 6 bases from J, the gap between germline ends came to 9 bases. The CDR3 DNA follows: TGTGCCACCAGCAGAGATAAGATAACTCAGCCCCAGCATTTT. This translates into CATSRDKITQPQHF.

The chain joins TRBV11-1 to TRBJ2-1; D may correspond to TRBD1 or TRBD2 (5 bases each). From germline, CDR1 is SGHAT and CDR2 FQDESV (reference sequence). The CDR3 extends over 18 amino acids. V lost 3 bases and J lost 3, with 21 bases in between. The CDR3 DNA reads TGTGCCAGCAGCTTCGGGGCAGGTCAAACGCTGGTCTACAATGAGCAGTTCTTC. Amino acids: CASSFGAGQTLVYNEQFF.

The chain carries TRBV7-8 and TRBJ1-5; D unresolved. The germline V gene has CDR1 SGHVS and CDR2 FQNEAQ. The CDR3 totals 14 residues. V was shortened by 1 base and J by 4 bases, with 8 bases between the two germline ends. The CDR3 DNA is TGTGCCAGCAGCTTAGGACGGCAGAATCAGCCCCAGCATTTT. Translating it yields CASSLGRQNQPQHF.

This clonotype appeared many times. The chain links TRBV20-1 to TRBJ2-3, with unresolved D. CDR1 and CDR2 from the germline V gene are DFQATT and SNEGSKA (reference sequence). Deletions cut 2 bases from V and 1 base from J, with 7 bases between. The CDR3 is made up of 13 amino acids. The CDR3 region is CSARRPGTDTQYF. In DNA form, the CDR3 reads TGCAGTGCTAGAAGGCCAGGCACAGATACGCAGTATTTT.

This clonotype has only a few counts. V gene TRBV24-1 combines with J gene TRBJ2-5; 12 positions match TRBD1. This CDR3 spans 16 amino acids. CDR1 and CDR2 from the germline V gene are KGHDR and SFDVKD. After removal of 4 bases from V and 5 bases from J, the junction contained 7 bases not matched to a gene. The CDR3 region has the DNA TGTGCCACCAGTGACCCGGGGGACAGGGGGCTGGAGACCCAGTACTTC. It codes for CATSDPGDRGLETQYF.

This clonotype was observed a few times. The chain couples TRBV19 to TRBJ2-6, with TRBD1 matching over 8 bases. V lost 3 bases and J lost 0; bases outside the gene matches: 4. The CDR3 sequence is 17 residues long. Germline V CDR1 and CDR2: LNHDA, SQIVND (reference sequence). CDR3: CASSIVGQDSGANVLTF. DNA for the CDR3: TGTGCCAGTAGTATTGTGGGACAGGACTCTGGGGCCAACGTCCTGACTTTC.

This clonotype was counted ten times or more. The chain's CDR3 is CAISASGRMAEAFF. CDR3 DNA: TGTGCCATCAGTGCATCAGGGAGGATGGCTGAAGCTTTCTTT. This chain uses TRBV10-3 with TRBJ1-1; D may be TRBD1 (5 bases). The CDR3 covers 14 residues. Between the trimmed V and J ends, which lost 4 bases and 6 bases, there was a span of 15 bases. Germline values: CDR1 ENHRY, CDR2 SYGVKD.

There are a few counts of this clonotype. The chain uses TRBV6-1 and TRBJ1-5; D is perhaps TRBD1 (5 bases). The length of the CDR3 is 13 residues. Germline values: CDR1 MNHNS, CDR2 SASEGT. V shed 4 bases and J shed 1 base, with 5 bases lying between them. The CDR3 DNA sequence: TGTGCCAGCAGTGGGGGGAGCAATCAGCCCCAGCATTTT. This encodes CASSGGSNQPQHF.

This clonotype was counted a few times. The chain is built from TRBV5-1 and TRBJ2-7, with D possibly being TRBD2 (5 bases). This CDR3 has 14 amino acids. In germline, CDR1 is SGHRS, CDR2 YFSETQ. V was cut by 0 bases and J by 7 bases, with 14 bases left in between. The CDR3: CASSLGTYSQEQYF. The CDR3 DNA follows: TGCGCCAGCAGCTTGGGGACTTACTCCCAGGAGCAGTACTTC.

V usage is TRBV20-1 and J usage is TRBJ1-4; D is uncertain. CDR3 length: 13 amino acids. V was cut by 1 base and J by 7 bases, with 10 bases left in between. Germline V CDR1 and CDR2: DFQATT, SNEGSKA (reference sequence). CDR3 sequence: CSARVGIGEKLFF. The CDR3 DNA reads TGCAGTGCTAGAGTTGGGATAGGTGAAAAACTGTTTTTT.

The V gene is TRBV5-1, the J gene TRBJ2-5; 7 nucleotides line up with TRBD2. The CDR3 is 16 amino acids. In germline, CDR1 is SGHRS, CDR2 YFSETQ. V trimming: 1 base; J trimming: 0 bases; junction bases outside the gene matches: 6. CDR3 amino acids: CASSLLASGYQETQYF. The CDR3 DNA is TGCGCCAGCAGCTTGTTAGCTAGCGGCTACCAAGAGACCCAGTACTTC.

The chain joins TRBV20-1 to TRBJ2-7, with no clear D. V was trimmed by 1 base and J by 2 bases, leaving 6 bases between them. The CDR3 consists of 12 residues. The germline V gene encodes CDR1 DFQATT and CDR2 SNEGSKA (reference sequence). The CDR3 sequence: CSARGPTYEQYF. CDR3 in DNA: TGCAGTGCTAGAGGACCGACCTACGAGCAGTACTTC.

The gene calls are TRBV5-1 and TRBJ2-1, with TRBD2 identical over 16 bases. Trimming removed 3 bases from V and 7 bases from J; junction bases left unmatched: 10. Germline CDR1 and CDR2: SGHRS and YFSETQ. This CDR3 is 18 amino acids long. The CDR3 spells CASSYIPGLAGGSNEQFF. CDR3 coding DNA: TGCGCCAGCAGCTATATCCCGGGACTAGCGGGAGGGTCTAATGAGCAGTTCTTC.

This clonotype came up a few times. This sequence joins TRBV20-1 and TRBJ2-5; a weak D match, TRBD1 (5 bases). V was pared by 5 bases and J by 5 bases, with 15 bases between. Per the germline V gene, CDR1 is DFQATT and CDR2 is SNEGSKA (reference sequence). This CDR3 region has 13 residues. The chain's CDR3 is CSAGPSGSETQYF. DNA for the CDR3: TGCAGTGCTGGGCCTTCAGGGTCGGAGACCCAGTACTTC.

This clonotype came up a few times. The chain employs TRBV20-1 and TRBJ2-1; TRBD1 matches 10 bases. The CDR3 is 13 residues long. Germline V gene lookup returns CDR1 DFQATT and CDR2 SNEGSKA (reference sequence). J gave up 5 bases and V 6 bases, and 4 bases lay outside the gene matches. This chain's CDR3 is CSAPGQGNNEQFF. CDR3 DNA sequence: TGCAGTGCACCGGGACAGGGGAACAATGAGCAGTTCTTC.

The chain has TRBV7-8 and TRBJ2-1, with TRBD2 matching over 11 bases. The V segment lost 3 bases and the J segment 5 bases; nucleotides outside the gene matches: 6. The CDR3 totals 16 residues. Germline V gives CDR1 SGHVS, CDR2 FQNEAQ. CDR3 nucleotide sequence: TGTGCCAGCAGCTTTCGACTAGCGGGATTCGACAATGAGCAGTTCTTC. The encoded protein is CASSFRLAGFDNEQFF.

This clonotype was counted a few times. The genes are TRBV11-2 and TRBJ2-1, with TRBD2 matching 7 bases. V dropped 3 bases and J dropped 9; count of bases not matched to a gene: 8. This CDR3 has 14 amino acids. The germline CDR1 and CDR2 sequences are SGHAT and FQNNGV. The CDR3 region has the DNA TGTGCCAGCAGCTTCGGGTGGCGGGAGAGTGAGCAGTTCTTC. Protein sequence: CASSFGWRESEQFF.

The CDR3 region has the DNA TGTGCCAGCAGCCTACCTAGCGGGAGGGCCAACAATGAGCAGTTCTTC. This encodes CASSLPSGRANNEQFF. This rearrangement joins TRBV12-3 or TRBV12-4 to TRBJ2-1, with 12 bases lining up with TRBD2. Unmatched junction bases numbered 8, after V lost 6 bases and J lost 5 bases. This CDR3 is built from 16 residues.

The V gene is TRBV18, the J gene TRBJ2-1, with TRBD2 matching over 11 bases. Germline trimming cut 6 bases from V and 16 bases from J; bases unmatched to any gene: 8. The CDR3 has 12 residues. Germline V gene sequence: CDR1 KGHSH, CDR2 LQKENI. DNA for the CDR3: TGTGCCAGCTCTCTTAGCGGGAGGGCCCAATTCTTC. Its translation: CASSLSGRAQFF.